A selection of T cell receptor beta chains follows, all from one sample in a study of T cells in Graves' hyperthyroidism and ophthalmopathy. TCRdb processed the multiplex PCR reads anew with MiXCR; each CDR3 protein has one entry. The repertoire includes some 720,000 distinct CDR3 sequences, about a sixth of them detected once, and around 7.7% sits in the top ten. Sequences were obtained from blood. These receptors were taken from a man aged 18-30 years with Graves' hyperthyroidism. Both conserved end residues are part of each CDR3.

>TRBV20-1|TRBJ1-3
CSARVGGSGNTIYF
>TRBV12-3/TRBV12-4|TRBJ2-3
CASGGSTDTQYF
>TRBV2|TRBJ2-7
CASLRQGDEQYF
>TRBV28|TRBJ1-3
CASSLLQGPTGDTIYF
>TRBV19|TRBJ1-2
CASSIDREGGYTF
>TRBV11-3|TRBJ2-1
CASSLDGGYNEQFF
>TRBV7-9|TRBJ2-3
CASSSTGGEDTQYF
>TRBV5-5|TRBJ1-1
CASSDRGKTEAFF
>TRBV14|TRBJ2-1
CASSQDKGASGSLYEQFF
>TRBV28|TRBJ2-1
CASSSGRSEQFF
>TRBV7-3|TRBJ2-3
CASSLIGAGASDTQYF
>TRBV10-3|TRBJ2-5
CAISPRSGRVQETQYF
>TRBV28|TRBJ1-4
CASSLIGTGGEKLFF
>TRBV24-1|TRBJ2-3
CATKDGGGPGDTQYF
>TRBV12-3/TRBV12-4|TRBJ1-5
CASSAQGNSNQPQHF
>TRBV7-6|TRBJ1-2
CASSLEGRTYGYTF
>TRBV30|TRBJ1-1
CAWSVGVSTEAFF
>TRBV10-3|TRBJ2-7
CAISEGEGASYEQYF
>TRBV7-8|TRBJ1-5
CASSLVHRVGGQPQHF
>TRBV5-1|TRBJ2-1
CASSLYQELSYNEQFF
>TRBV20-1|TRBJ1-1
CSVSGQGVNTKAFF
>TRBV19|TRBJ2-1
CASSISREGPDNEQFF
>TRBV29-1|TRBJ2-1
CSGGTSLYNEQFF
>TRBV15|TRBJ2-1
CATSRAPGPGDEQFF
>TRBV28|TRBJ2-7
CASSMGQGGYEQYF
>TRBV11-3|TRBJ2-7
CASSQDPGTNSYEQYF
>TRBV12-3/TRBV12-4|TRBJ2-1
CASSLVGAYEQFF
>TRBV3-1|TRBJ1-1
CASSSIGANTEAFF
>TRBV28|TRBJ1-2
CASRRTANYGYTF
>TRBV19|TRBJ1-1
CASSIQGAMNTEAFF
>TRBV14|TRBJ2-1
CASSQDTSGGPNEQFF
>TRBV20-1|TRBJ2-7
CSARPRDITEQYF
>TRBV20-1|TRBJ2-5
CSARSWDRQETQYF
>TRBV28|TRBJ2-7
CASRLAGAEQYF
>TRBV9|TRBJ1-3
CASSVDGGSGNTIYF
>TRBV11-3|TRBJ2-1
CANSLAGVPEQFF
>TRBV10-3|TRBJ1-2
CAITSGSYGYTF
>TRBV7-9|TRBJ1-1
CASSFRQGAANTEAFF
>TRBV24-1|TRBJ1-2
CATSDPGTGGNGGYTF
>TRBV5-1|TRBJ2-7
CASSLSASGRGEQYF
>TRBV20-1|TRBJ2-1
CSVGQSSYNEQFF
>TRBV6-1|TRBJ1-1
CASSELGDSNTEAFF
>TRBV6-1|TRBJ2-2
CASSTTSGRAGGELFF
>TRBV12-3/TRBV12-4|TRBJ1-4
CASSLGGGDEKLFF
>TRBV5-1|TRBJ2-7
CASSLGRASYEQYF
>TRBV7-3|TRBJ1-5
CASSLGGLLRSNQPQHF
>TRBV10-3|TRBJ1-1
CAISGPAVQGAKGPEAFF
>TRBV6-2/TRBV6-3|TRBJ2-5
CASSYSPADVETQYF
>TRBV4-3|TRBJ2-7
CASSQGQQYEQYF
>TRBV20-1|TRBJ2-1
CSARPRTSGVYNEQFF
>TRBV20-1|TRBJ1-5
CSAGGQSNQPQHF
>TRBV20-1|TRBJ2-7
CSARDPVTSSYEQYF
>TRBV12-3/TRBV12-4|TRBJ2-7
CASIKGYEQYF
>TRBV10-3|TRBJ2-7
CAIRSGPGSSYEQYF
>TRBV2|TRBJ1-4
CASSLTGARGEKLFF